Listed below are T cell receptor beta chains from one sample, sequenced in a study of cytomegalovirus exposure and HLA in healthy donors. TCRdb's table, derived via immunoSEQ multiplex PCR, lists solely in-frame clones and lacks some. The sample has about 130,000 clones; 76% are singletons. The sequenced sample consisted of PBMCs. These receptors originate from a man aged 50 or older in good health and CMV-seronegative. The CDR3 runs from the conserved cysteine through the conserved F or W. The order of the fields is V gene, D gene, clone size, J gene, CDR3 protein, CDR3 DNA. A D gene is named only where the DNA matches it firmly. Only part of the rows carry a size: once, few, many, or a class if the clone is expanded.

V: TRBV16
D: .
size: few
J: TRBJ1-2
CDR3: CASSRGAAGGYTF
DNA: TGTGCCAGCAGCCGGGGAGCTGCGGGGGGCTACACCTTC

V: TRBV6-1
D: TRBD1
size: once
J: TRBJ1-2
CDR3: CASSGKGAYGYTF
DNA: TGTGCCAGCAGTGGAAAGGGGGCCTATGGCTACACCTTC

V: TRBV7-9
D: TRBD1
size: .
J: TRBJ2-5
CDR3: CASSPLMDRGETQYF
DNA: TGTGCCAGCAGCCCTCTGATGGACAGGGGGGAGACCCAGTACTTC

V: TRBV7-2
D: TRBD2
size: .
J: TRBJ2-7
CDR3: CASSLGAGGGYEQYF
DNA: TGTGCCAGCAGCTTAGGGGCTGGGGGGGGGTACGAGCAGTACTTC

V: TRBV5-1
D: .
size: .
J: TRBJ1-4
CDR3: CASSLSTGNEKLFF
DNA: TGCGCCAGCAGCTTGTCTACAGGGAATGAAAAACTGTTTTTT

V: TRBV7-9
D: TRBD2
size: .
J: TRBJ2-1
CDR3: CASSLASGGWDEQFF
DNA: TGTGCCAGCAGCTTAGCTAGCGGGGGATGGGATGAGCAGTTCTTC

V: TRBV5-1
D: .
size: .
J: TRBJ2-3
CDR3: CASSLAGAVDTQYF
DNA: TGCGCCAGCAGCTTGGCGGGTGCGGTAGATACGCAGTATTTT

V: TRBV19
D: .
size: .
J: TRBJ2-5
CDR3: CASSPTGSRVETQYF
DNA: TGTGCCAGTAGCCCTACCGGGTCTCGGGTGGAGACCCAGTACTTC

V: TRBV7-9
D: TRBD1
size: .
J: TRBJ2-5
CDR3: CASSFHRGQETQYF
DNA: TGTGCCAGCAGCTTCCACAGGGGGCAAGAGACCCAGTACTTC

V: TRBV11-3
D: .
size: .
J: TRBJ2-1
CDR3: CASSRGRGDYNEQFF
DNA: TGTGCCAGCAGCAGGGGGCGGGGGGATTACAATGAGCAGTTCTTC

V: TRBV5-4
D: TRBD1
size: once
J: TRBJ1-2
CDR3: CASSLAVDRGLSYGYTF
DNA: TGTGCCAGCAGCTTGGCCGTGGACAGGGGATTGAGCTATGGCTACACCTTC

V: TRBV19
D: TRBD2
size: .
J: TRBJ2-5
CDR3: CASSRPSGGQETQYF
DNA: TGTGCCAGTAGTAGACCTAGCGGGGGACAAGAGACCCAGTACTTC

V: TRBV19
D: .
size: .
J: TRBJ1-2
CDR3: CATQGWEGYTF
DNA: TGTGCCACACAGGGTTGGGAAGGCTACACCTTC

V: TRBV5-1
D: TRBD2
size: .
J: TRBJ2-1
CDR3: CASSLTYTSESYNEQFF
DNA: TGCGCCAGCAGCCTTACCTATACTAGCGAATCCTACAATGAGCAGTTCTTC

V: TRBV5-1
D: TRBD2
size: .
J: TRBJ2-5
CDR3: CASKTSGGEETQYF
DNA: TGCGCCAGCAAAACCAGCGGGGGGGAAGAGACCCAGTACTTC

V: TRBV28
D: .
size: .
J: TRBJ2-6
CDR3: CASSPGGSGANVLTF
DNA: TGTGCCAGCAGCCCCGGAGGGTCTGGGGCCAACGTCCTGACTTTC

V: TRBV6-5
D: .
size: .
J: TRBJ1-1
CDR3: CASNPVGGEAFF
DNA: TGTGCCAGCAACCCAGTCGGGGGTGAAGCTTTCTTT

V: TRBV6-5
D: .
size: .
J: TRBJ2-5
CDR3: CASANNRVSGTQYF
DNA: TGTGCCAGCGCAAATAACAGGGTATCTGGGACCCAGTACTTC

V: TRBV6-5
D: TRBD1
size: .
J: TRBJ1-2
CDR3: CASTSGQGAEGYTF
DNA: TGTGCCAGCACCTCCGGACAGGGGGCAGAAGGCTACACCTTC

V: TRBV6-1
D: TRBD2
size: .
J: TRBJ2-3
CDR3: CASSALAGGTTDTQYF
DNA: TGTGCCAGCAGTGCCCTAGCGGGGGGCACCACAGATACGCAGTATTTT

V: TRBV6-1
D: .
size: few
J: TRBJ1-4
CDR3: CASSEEPLATNEKLFF
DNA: TGTGCCAGCAGTGAGGAGCCTCTTGCAACTAATGAAAAACTGTTTTTT

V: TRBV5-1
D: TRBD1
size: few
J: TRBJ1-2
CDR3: CASSGGQGLGYGYTF
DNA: TGCGCCAGCAGCGGCGGACAGGGCCTAGGCTATGGCTACACCTTC